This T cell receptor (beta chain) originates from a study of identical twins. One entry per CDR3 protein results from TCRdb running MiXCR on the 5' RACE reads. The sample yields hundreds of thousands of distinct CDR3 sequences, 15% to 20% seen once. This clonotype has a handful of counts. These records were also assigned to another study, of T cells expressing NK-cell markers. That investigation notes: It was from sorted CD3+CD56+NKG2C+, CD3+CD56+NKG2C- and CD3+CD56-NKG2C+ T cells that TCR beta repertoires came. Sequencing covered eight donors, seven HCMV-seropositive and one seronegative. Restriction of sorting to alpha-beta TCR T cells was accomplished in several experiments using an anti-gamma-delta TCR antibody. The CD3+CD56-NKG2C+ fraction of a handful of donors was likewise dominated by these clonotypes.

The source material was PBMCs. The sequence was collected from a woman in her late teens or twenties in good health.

The CDR3 loop is CASSLRATSYNEQFF. The CDR3 DNA sequence: TGCGCCAGCAGCTTGCGGGCTACCTCCTACAATGAGCAGTTCTTC. This chain connects TRBV5-1 to TRBJ2-1; no firm D call. The CDR3 is made up of 15 amino acids. Deletions cut 1 base from V and 0 bases from J, with 8 bases between. Looked up from germline, CDR1 is SGHRS and CDR2 is YFSETQ. Variable domain in full (rest from reference TRBV5-1 and TRBJ2-1): KAGVTQTPRYLIKTRGQQVTLSCSPISGHRSVSWYQQTPGQGLQFLFEYFSETQRNKGNFPGRFSGRQFSNSRSEMNVSTLELGDSALYLCASSLRATSYNEQFFGPGTRLTVL.